This TCR beta chain was sequenced in a study of blood T cell repertoires in COVID-19. Whole-study context: Researchers got acute and convalescent COVID-19 samples from the United States, Italy and Spain. T cells, B-cell-depleted T cells, or PBMCs supplied cDNA or gDNA.

As processed by the authors: Researchers report that nucleated cell counts were estimated from reference gene primer amplification. The repertoire was sequenced with immunoSEQ multiplex PCR; TCRdb's copy has only in-frame clones and lacks some. D and trimming were read from the DNA, whereas the V and J calls and clone size are those reported in that table. The sample shows about 27,000 clones, 83% of them seen only once. The V gene's germline CDR1 is SNHLY and CDR2 FYNNEI. Germline trimming cut 8 bases from V and 7 bases from J; bases unmatched to any gene: 17. This CDR3 has 16 residues. The chain employs TRBV2 and TRBJ1-5; 7 positions match TRBD1. This TCR was sampled from a man between 65 and 80 years old with active COVID-19. Sequences were obtained from peripheral blood. CDR3 sequence reads: CASVGHVDRAGQPQHF. The CDR3 DNA sequence: TGTGCCAGCGTGGGTCATGTTGACAGGGCAGGACAGCCCCAGCATTTT.